Below, one T cell receptor (beta chain) is given with its context. Its target is not known. The study ran its PCR with 60 Vbeta and 13 Jbeta primers. Method: immunoSEQ multiplex PCR; TCRdb's copy keeps in-frame clones and lacks some. This sample has about 120,000 clones; approximately 78% occur once, and the top ten carry around 1.9%. The sample originates from a study of cytomegalovirus exposure and HLA in healthy donors. Points from the study as a whole: Later analysis identified a missense DCLRE1C variant that was linked to TCR beta V- and J-gene trimming. Looking again later, the authors saw that most CMV-associated TCR beta chains seemed HLA-restricted. The productive fraction for most TCR beta V segments was about 87% or about 30% in an earlier analysis. A list of more than 150 TCR beta chains associated with cytomegalovirus was given.

The CDR3 loop spans 14 amino acids. CDR1 and CDR2 (germline): GTSNPN, SVGIG (reference sequence). The V and J ends lost 5 bases and 5 bases, in that order; junction bases with no gene match: 8. This chain links TRBV30 with TRBJ1-1; 10 bases fit TRBD1. The source of this sequence is a man in his forties in good health and CMV-seronegative. Sequences were obtained from PBMCs. CDR3 sequence: CAWARQGARTEAFF. CDR3 nucleotides: TGTGCCTGGGCTCGACAGGGGGCACGAACTGAAGCTTTCTTT. The whole variable domain, remainder taken from reference TRBV30 and TRBJ1-1, is SQTIHQWPATLVQPVGSPLSLECTVEGTSNPNLYWYRQAAGRGLQLLFYSVGIGQISSEVPQNLSASRPQDRQFILSSKKLLLSDSGFYLCAWARQGARTEAFFGQGTRLTVV.